This TCR beta chain was obtained from a study of T-cell memory formation after mild COVID-19. This clonotype was seen a handful of times. The antigen is unknown. Germline V gene sequence: CDR1 SGHAT, CDR2 FQNNGV. V was shortened by 5 bases and J by 8 bases, with 12 bases between the two germline ends. The CDR3 runs 13 residues. Study-wide findings and caveats: Some responding clones appeared in pre-infection memory, suggesting cross-reactive memory joined. While clones contracting from day 15 to 85 were balanced between CD4 and CD8, later expanders leaned CD4+. The CD4+ clones that contracted clustered mainly within CM and EM, and the CD8+ clones concentrated in EMRA.

5'RACE, which relied on constant-segment primers, yielded TCR alpha and TCR beta cDNA libraries carrying sample barcodes and UMIs. One entry per CDR3 protein results from TCRdb running MiXCR on the 5' RACE reads. The data show more than 250,000 distinct CDR3 sequences, around 15% seen once. The chain couples TRBV11-2 to TRBJ2-2; D unresolved. Sample: PBMCs or a T cell subset sorted from them (not recorded which). This sequence was found in a man aged 18 to 29 who had mild COVID-19 (a few samples of this study predate the infection). Cell type and time point are not known. In DNA form, the CDR3 reads TGTGCCAGCAGCCGCCCTATCCGTGGGGAGCTGTTTTTT. Amino acids: CASSRPIRGELFF.